What follows are 23 T cell receptor beta chains derived from one specimen sequenced in a study of response to subunit inactivated influenza vaccine. In TCRdb, the RT-PCR reads were re-called with MiXCR into one record per CDR3 protein. Of 500,000 to 600,000 distinct CDR3 sequences listed, under 9% were seen once; the top ten hold over 10%. Sequenced here: PBMCs from blood, sampled around 25 months after vaccination. These receptors were obtained from a man aged 50 to 69 who received an inactivated influenza vaccine.

The genes are TRBV20-1 and TRBJ1-1, with 7 bases fitting TRBD1. The CDR3 contains 14 residues. Germline assignment: CDR1 DFQATT and CDR2 SNEGSKA (reference sequence). J gave up 1 base and V 4 bases, and 6 bases lay outside the gene matches. CDR3 amino acids: CSATGGTSNTEAFF. The CDR3 DNA reads as TGCAGTGCTACAGGGGGAACTTCGAACACTGAAGCTTTCTTT.

The V call is TRBV12-3 or TRBV12-4, the J call TRBJ1-1; TRBD1 aligns across 9 bases. J was trimmed by 7 bases and V by 3 bases; bases with no gene match: 6. The CDR3 length is 14 residues. CDR3 bases: TGTGCCAGCAGTTTGGGACAGGGAAGGATTGAAGCTTTCTTT. Translated, it gives CASSLGQGRIEAFF.

CDR3 nucleotides: TGTGCCAGCAGCCGGGACAAGAGTTCCTATGGCTACACCTTC. Amino acids: CASSRDKSSYGYTF. The genes are TRBV5-6 and TRBJ1-2, with D perhaps matching TRBD1 (6 bases). Germline-derived CDR1 and CDR2 are SGHDT and YYEEEE. Trimming stripped 4 bases from V and 4 bases from J, with 14 bases between. The CDR3 has 14 residues.

The gene calls are TRBV10-2 and TRBJ2-7; D is ambiguous. The CDR3 consists of 14 residues. CDR1 is WSHSY and CDR2 is SAAADI in the germline V gene. V was pared by 6 bases and J by 2 bases, with 14 bases between. CDR3 sequence (DNA): TGCGCCAGCAGACGGACCGACCGGACCTACGAGCAGTACTTC. This codes for CASRRTDRTYEQYF.

The table lists this clonotype with many counts. The J gene is TRBJ2-1, the V gene TRBV12-3 or TRBV12-4, with TRBD2 matching 8 bases. The ends lost 7 bases at V and 3 bases at J; junction bases unmatched: 8. The CDR3 contains 15 residues. The CDR3 is CASNPAGVHYNEQFF. DNA of the CDR3: TGTGCCAGCAACCCAGCGGGAGTGCACTACAATGAGCAGTTCTTC.

Only a few counts were recorded for this clonotype. The chain carries TRBV29-1 and TRBJ2-1; 7 nucleotides agree with TRBD2. Germline loops: CDR1 SQVTM, CDR2 ANQGSEA. The V and J ends lost 5 bases and 6 bases, in that order; junction bases with no gene match: 4. CDR3 length: 12 residues. DNA of the CDR3: TGCAGCGTTCGGGAGGTTAGCAATGAGCAGTTCTTC. This gives the protein CSVREVSNEQFF.

This clonotype was seen a few times. The gene calls are TRBV12-3 or TRBV12-4 and TRBJ2-7, with TRBD2 matching 13 bases. This CDR3 has 19 residues. V dropped 7 bases and J dropped 0; count of bases not matched to a gene: 15. The DNA for the CDR3 is TGTGCCAGCACCCCGGGGAGGAGGGGACTAGCGGGGACCTCCTACGAGCAGTACTTC. Protein: CASTPGRRGLAGTSYEQYF.

In this sample, this clonotype turned up many times. The chain has TRBV4-3 and TRBJ2-1; 8 bases fit TRBD1. The CDR3 has 18 residues. Germline CDR1 LGHNA, CDR2 YSLEER. V lost 0 bases, J lost 8 bases, and 15 bases stayed unmatched. The CDR3 DNA follows: TGCGCCAGCAGCCAAGATCTAGTACGGACAGGGATCCTCCATGAGCAGTTCTTC. This gives the protein CASSQDLVRTGILHEQFF.

The rearrangement uses TRBV5-1 and TRBJ2-3; D gene unclear. Per the germline V gene, CDR1 is SGHRS and CDR2 is YFSETQ. The V and J ends lost 0 bases and 1 base respectively, with 9 bases between them. The CDR3 sequence is 15 residues long. The CDR3 bases are TGCGCCAGCAGCTTGGCCATTAGGGGCACAGATACGCAGTATTTT. Protein product: CASSLAIRGTDTQYF. Looking up the rest from reference TRBV5-1 and TRBJ2-3 gives the full variable domain: KAGVTQTPRYLIKTRGQQVTLSCSPISGHRSVSWYQQTPGQGLQFLFEYFSETQRNKGNFPGRFSGRQFSNSRSEMNVSTLELGDSALYLCASSLAIRGTDTQYFGPGTRLTVL.

CDR3 DNA sequence: TGCGCCAGCAGGGGTGAAGCCAGCGGTTACGAGCAGTACTTC. Protein sequence: CASRGEASGYEQYF. This chain joins TRBV10-2 and TRBJ2-7; a possible D gene is TRBD2 (5 bases). V was shortened by 6 bases and J by 4 bases, with 16 bases between the two germline ends. The germline V gene encodes CDR1 WSHSY and CDR2 SAAADI. This CDR3 has 14 amino acids.

This clonotype was observed a handful of times. The chain uses TRBV9 and TRBJ2-3; no reliable D call. In germline, CDR1 is SGDLS, CDR2 YYNGEE. The CDR3 spans 14 residues. V dropped 0 bases and J dropped 6 bases, with 11 bases sitting between them. In nucleotides, the CDR3 is TGTGCCAGCAGCGTAGGTCCCATGGCGGATACGCAGTATTTT. Translation gives CASSVGPMADTQYF.

The sample holds a few counts of this clonotype. The chain carries TRBV30 and TRBJ2-4; D may match TRBD1 or TRBD2 (5 bases each). V lost 0 bases to trimming and J lost 1 base, with 7 bases between them. CDR1 and CDR2 from the germline V gene are GTSNPN and SVGIG (reference sequence). The CDR3 is made up of 14 amino acids. The CDR3 sequence: CAWSVWGAKNIQYF. In nucleotides, the CDR3 is TGTGCCTGGAGTGTATGGGGGGCCAAAAACATTCAGTACTTC.

The chain joins TRBV11-1 to TRBJ2-2; no reliable D call. The CDR3 is 18 residues long. Trimming took off 7 bases at V and 0 bases at J, with 21 bases between the two ends. Germline assignment: CDR1 SGHAT and CDR2 FQDESV (reference sequence). CDR3 in DNA: TGTGCCAGCACCCCCCCCGCCCGGGCACTATCGAACACCGGGGAGCTGTTTTTT. Amino acid sequence: CASTPPARALSNTGELFF.

This clonotype has a count of ten or more. The V call is TRBV24-1, the J call TRBJ2-3; 10 positions match TRBD2. Germline CDR1 is KGHDR and CDR2 is SFDVKD. V trimming: 4 bases; J trimming: 3 bases; junction bases outside the gene matches: 6. This CDR3 spans 16 amino acids. The CDR3 spells CATSETGTSATDTQYF. CDR3 DNA: TGTGCCACCAGTGAGACCGGGACTAGCGCTACAGATACGCAGTATTTT.

This clonotype turned up a few times. This chain connects TRBV12-3 or TRBV12-4 to TRBJ2-3; D is possibly TRBD1 (5 bases). V was trimmed by 3 bases and J by 4 bases, leaving 11 bases between them. The CDR3 totals 14 residues. The CDR3 protein is CASSFGGRADTQYF. CDR3 coding DNA: TGTGCCAGCAGTTTCGGCGGCAGGGCAGATACGCAGTATTTT.

This clonotype appeared a few times. This chain connects TRBV4-3 to TRBJ2-2; D possibly corresponds to TRBD2 (6 bases). CDR3 length: 15 residues. Trimming pared 4 bases from V and 2 bases from J, leaving 11 bases between. Germline values: CDR1 LGHNA, CDR2 YSLEER. CDR3 region: CASSPEAGNTGELFF. CDR3 bases: TGCGCCAGCAGCCCCGAGGCGGGAAACACCGGGGAGCTGTTTTTT.

This clonotype was counted a few times. The V and J genes are TRBV6-7 and TRBJ2-1; D might be TRBD1 (5 bases). TRBV6-7 is labeled an ORF, and its function is uncertain. V gave up 2 bases and J gave up 5 bases, with 16 bases separating them. This CDR3 is 16 amino acids long. The CDR3 region is CASSYGRQGRNNEQFF. CDR3 sequence (DNA): TGTGCCAGCAGTTACGGAAGGCAGGGTCGCAACAATGAGCAGTTCTTC.

This CDR3 is CASSLTDRYEQYF. In DNA form, the CDR3 reads TGTGCCAGCAGTTTGACAGATAGATACGAGCAGTACTTC. The chain employs TRBV27 and TRBJ2-7; tentative D call: TRBD1 (5 bases). Trimming took 3 bases from V and 4 from J, leaving 10 bases between them. Germline V CDR1 and CDR2: MNHEY, SMNVEV (reference sequence). The CDR3 runs 13 residues.

The CDR3 loop reads CASSLTSRRQETQYF. CDR3 bases: TGTGCCAGCAGTTTAACGTCTAGAAGGCAAGAGACCCAGTACTTC. The chain combines TRBV27 with TRBJ2-5; D is undetermined. Germline loops: CDR1 MNHEY, CDR2 SMNVEV (reference sequence). The CDR3 extends over 15 amino acids. The ends were cut back, 2 bases at V and 2 bases at J, with 12 bases in the middle.

This clonotype was observed a few times. This rearrangement joins TRBV3-1 to TRBJ1-1; D gene unclear. The V end lost 2 bases, the J end lost 3 bases, and 7 bases lay between the germline ends. The CDR3 is 13 residues long. The germline V gene encodes CDR1 LGHDT and CDR2 YNNKEL (reference sequence). Written as DNA, the CDR3 is TGTGCCAGCAGCCAATTGGGTGACACTGAAGCTTTCTTT. Protein sequence: CASSQLGDTEAFF.

This chain uses TRBV14 with TRBJ2-1; D ambiguous. This CDR3 region has 13 residues. Between the trimmed V and J ends, which lost 0 bases and 7 bases, there was a span of 7 bases. CDR1 is SGHDN, CDR2 FVKESK, per germline. The CDR3 loop is CASSQDIFNEQFF. CDR3 nucleotide sequence: TGTGCCAGCAGCCAAGATATCTTTAATGAGCAGTTCTTC. The complete variable domain, with remaining parts taken from reference TRBV14 and TRBJ2-1, reads EAGVTQFPSHSVIEKGQTVTLRCDPISGHDNLYWYRRVMGKEIKFLLHFVKESKQDESGMPNNRFLAERTGGTYSTLKVQPAELEDSGVYFCASSQDIFNEQFFGPGTRLTVL.

This clonotype occurred many times. The chain carries TRBV4-3 and TRBJ2-3, with 10 bases that match TRBD2. There are 19 residues in the CDR3. Looked up from germline, CDR1 is LGHNA and CDR2 is YSLEER. V gave up 0 bases and J gave up 3 bases; unmatched junction bases: 12. CDR3 residues: CASSQDSWFGAGGTDTQYF. The CDR3 region has the DNA TGCGCCAGCAGCCAAGATTCCTGGTTTGGAGCGGGAGGGACAGATACGCAGTATTTT.

This clonotype was recorded many times. V is TRBV5-1 and J is TRBJ2-1; possible D gene TRBD2, 7 bases. The CDR3 sequence is 18 residues long. Germline CDR1 and CDR2: SGHRS and YFSETQ. Trimming removed 3 bases at V and 3 bases at J, with 22 bases between. CDR3 sequence (DNA): TGCGCCAGCAGCTACGCGGGGACATTAAGCGGGAACTACAATGAGCAGTTCTTC. This codes for CASSYAGTLSGNYNEQFF.